The 29 T cell receptor beta chains given below trace back to one sample, sequenced in a study of T-cell memory formation after mild COVID-19. One entry per CDR3 protein results from TCRdb running MiXCR on the 5' RACE reads. The table includes under 300,000 distinct CDR3 sequences, about 17% detected once. Material for sequencing was PBMCs or a T cell subset sorted from them (not recorded which). The receptors come from a man aged 18 to 35 who had mild COVID-19 (a few samples of this study predate the infection). Cell type and time point are not known.

This clonotype was seen a handful of times. The rearrangement uses TRBV9 and TRBJ1-1; TRBD1 matches 7 bases. This CDR3 is 16 amino acids long. Germline CDR1 reads SGDLS; CDR2 reads YYNGEE. Trimming removed 2 bases from V and 1 base from J; junction bases left unmatched: 8. The CDR3 coding sequence is TGTGCCAGCAGCGTGAGCCGGGACAGCCAGAACACTGAAGCTTTCTTT. This codes for CASSVSRDSQNTEAFF.

This clonotype was detected only a few times. The V gene is TRBV21-1, the J gene TRBJ1-1. TRBV21-1 is labeled a pseudogene. The length of the CDR3 is 16 residues. The CDR3 loop is CASSKDSAHAGPEAFF. Here the CDR3 DNA reads TGTGCCAGCAGCAAAGACTCCGCACACGCCGGACCTGAAGCTTTCTTT.

This clonotype was recorded a few times. This chain's CDR3 is CSARRDRVNYGYTF. CDR3 nucleotides: TGCAGTGCTAGACGCGACAGGGTTAACTATGGCTACACCTTC. The J gene is TRBJ1-2, the V gene TRBV20-1; the match to TRBD1 covers 7 bases. V dropped 2 bases and J dropped 1; count of bases not matched to a gene: 4. CDR3 length: 14 amino acids. Per the germline V gene, CDR1 is DFQATT and CDR2 is SNEGSKA (reference sequence).

This clonotype was found a few times. The genes are TRBV3-1 and TRBJ2-2; tentatively, D is TRBD2 (6 bases). The CDR3 is made up of 15 amino acids. Germline V gene data show CDR1 as LGHDT and CDR2 as YNNKEL (reference sequence). V lost 3 bases to trimming and J lost 7 bases, with 15 bases between them. The CDR3 loop is CASSQYGGASGELFF. CDR3 coding DNA: TGTGCCAGCAGCCAGTACGGGGGAGCTAGCGGGGAGCTGTTTTTT.

This clonotype showed up just a few times. The chain uses TRBV3-1 and TRBJ1-1, with D perhaps matching TRBD1 (5 bases). The CDR3 consists of 14 residues. V lost 4 bases and J 2 bases, leaving 11 bases between the germline ends. The germline V gene encodes CDR1 LGHDT and CDR2 YNNKEL (reference sequence). CDR3 DNA sequence: TGTGCCAGCAGCCCCCGGTGGGGCAACACTGAAGCTTTCTTT. Encoded protein: CASSPRWGNTEAFF.

There are many counts of this clonotype. CDR3 protein: CASSSGLAGVKSDTQYF. In DNA form, the CDR3 reads TGCGCCAGCAGCTCCGGACTAGCGGGGGTGAAGTCAGATACGCAGTATTTT. This chain joins TRBV5-1 and TRBJ2-3; TRBD2 agrees at 13 bases. Germline V gives CDR1 SGHRS, CDR2 YFSETQ. The CDR3 contains 17 residues. With 3 bases clipped from V and 4 bases from J, the junction kept 8 bases outside the gene matches.

This chain joins TRBV6-5 and TRBJ2-3; TRBD1 matches at 11 bases. Germline CDR1 reads MNHEY; CDR2 reads SVGAGI. After removal of 5 bases from V and 5 bases from J, the junction contained 3 bases not matched to a gene. This CDR3 region has 14 residues. As DNA, the CDR3 is TGTGCCAGCAGTGGACAGGGGGCCGGAGATACGCAGTATTTT. Its translation: CASSGQGAGDTQYF.

This clonotype was observed a few times. CDR3 sequence reads: CASSLGQKAFF. CDR3 in DNA: TGTGCCAGCAGCTTAGGCCAGAAAGCTTTCTTT. V usage is TRBV7-9 and J usage is TRBJ1-1, with no clear D. Germline-derived CDR1 and CDR2 are SEHNR and FQNEAQ (reference sequence). Trimming removed 1 base at V and 9 bases at J, with 6 bases between. This CDR3 spans 11 amino acids.

The chain employs TRBV6-6 and TRBJ2-5; TRBD1 matches 8 bases. The CDR3 contains 14 residues. Germline assignment: CDR1 MNHNY and CDR2 SVGAGI (reference sequence). V shed 10 bases and J 4 bases; nucleotides not matched to a gene: 11. The CDR3 sequence: CATRAGGLRETQYF. CDR3 DNA sequence: TGTGCCACCCGGGCAGGGGGCTTGCGAGAGACCCAGTACTTC.

This clonotype was counted between two and nine times. The gene calls are TRBV29-1 and TRBJ1-1, with unresolved D. The V end lost 5 bases, the J end lost 0 bases, and 10 bases lay between the germline ends. The CDR3 runs to 13 residues. The germline V gene encodes CDR1 SQVTM and CDR2 ANQGSEA. The CDR3 DNA sequence: TGCAGCGTTCTACGGCCGTTGAACACTGAAGCTTTCTTT. Translating it yields CSVLRPLNTEAFF.

Ten or more counts support this clonotype. The rearrangement joins TRBV7-9 to TRBJ2-1, with D possibly called TRBD1 or TRBD2 (5 bases each). The CDR3 loop spans 15 amino acids. Germline-derived CDR1 and CDR2 are SEHNR and FQNEAQ (reference sequence). Trimming left V 5 bases short and J 4 bases short, with 15 bases between. CDR3 in amino acids: CASSPRGTEYNEQFF. Here the CDR3 DNA reads TGTGCCAGCAGCCCCCGAGGGACGGAGTACAATGAGCAGTTCTTC.

This chain uses TRBV18 with TRBJ2-1; D is perhaps TRBD1 (6 bases). CDR1 and CDR2 from the germline V gene are KGHSH and LQKENI. V gave up 3 bases and J gave up 7 bases, with 13 bases separating them. The CDR3 spans 14 residues. CDR3 residues: CASSPSAGANEQFF. Written as DNA, the CDR3 is TGTGCCAGCTCACCTTCGGCAGGGGCGAATGAGCAGTTCTTC. The full variable domain, with the rest looked up from reference TRBV18 and TRBJ2-1, is NAGVMQNPRHLVRRRGQEARLRCSPMKGHSHVYWYRQLPEEGLKFMVYLQKENIIDESGMPKERFSAEFPKEGPSILRIQQVVRGDSAAYFCASSPSAGANEQFFGPGTRLTVL.

This clonotype was observed a handful of times. This chain links TRBV18 with TRBJ1-1, with 8 bases lining up with TRBD1. Germline V gene sequence: CDR1 KGHSH, CDR2 LQKENI. After removal of 4 bases from V and 0 bases from J, the junction contained 4 bases not matched to a gene. The CDR3 sequence is 15 residues long. This chain's CDR3 is CASSRTGSMNTEAFF. CDR3 in DNA: TGTGCCAGCTCACGGACAGGGTCCATGAACACTGAAGCTTTCTTT. Full variable domain (outside the CDR3, taken from reference TRBV18 and TRBJ1-1): NAGVMQNPRHLVRRRGQEARLRCSPMKGHSHVYWYRQLPEEGLKFMVYLQKENIIDESGMPKERFSAEFPKEGPSILRIQQVVRGDSAAYFCASSRTGSMNTEAFFGQGTRLTVV.

The chain recombines TRBV5-1 with TRBJ1-2, with TRBD1 matching over 10 bases. The length of the CDR3 is 15 residues. The trim removed 2 bases at V and 6 bases at J, leaving 7 bases unmatched. CDR1 is SGHRS, CDR2 YFSETQ, per germline. This chain's CDR3 is CASSFMDRGEDGYTF. The CDR3 DNA sequence: TGCGCCAGCAGCTTTATGGACAGGGGGGAGGATGGCTACACCTTC.

The chain is built from TRBV29-1 and TRBJ1-2; no firm D call. The CDR3 consists of 14 residues. V was trimmed by 6 bases and J by 6 bases, leaving 20 bases between them. Germline V CDR1 and CDR2: SQVTM, ANQGSEA. CDR3 DNA sequence: TGCAGCGTCCCTGCAGGAGAGGGAAGCGATGGCTACACCTTC. Its translation: CSVPAGEGSDGYTF.

The rearrangement joins TRBV28 to TRBJ1-6; no clear D gene. This CDR3 has 17 amino acids. Germline CDR1 MDHEN, CDR2 SYDVKM. V was cut by 4 bases and J by 7 bases, with 20 bases left in between. CDR3 sequence: CASSSPGEDVGNSPLHF. CDR3 sequence (DNA): TGTGCCAGCAGTTCCCCCGGCGAGGATGTAGGGAATTCACCCCTCCACTTT.

This clonotype was detected a few times. The CDR3 coding sequence is TGCAGTGCCCCTGGACAGGGGGCTCTTGGGGGCTACACCTTC. Residues: CSAPGQGALGGYTF. The chain employs TRBV20-1 and TRBJ1-2; 11 bases are shared with TRBD1. The J segment lost 8 bases and the V segment lost 6 bases, leaving 11 bases of the junction unmatched. CDR1 and CDR2 from the germline V gene are DFQATT and SNEGSKA (reference sequence). This CDR3 comprises 14 residues.

Only a few counts were recorded for this clonotype. The rearrangement links TRBV9 to TRBJ2-7; D not certain. This CDR3 is 13 amino acids long. V lost 3 bases to trimming and J lost 6 bases, with 13 bases between them. CDR1 and CDR2 (germline): SGDLS, YYNGEE. The DNA of the CDR3 is TGTGCCAGCAGCGGGTACGTTAGTGGCGAGCAGTACTTC. It is translated as CASSGYVSGEQYF.

This clonotype showed up many times. The V call is TRBV10-3, the J call TRBJ2-2; D remains ambiguous. Trimming removed 5 bases from V and 4 bases from J, with 2 bases in between. The CDR3 is 11 amino acids. The V gene's germline CDR1 is ENHRY and CDR2 SYGVKD. CDR3 amino acids: CAISFTGELFF. CDR3 bases: TGTGCCATCAGTTTCACCGGGGAGCTGTTTTTT.

The chain employs TRBV5-1 and TRBJ2-3; maybe TRBD2 (6 bases). Germline V CDR1 and CDR2: SGHRS, YFSETQ. CDR3 size: 14 residues. The V gene lost 1 base and the J gene lost 3 bases, with 9 bases spanning the gap. CDR3 region: CASSLREETDTQYF. The DNA of the CDR3 is TGCGCCAGCAGCTTGAGGGAGGAAACAGATACGCAGTATTTT.

This clonotype was picked up a small number of times. The rearrangement uses TRBV24-1 and TRBJ2-3; the D is unclear. Germline V gene lookup returns CDR1 KGHDR and CDR2 SFDVKD. Trimming removed 4 bases from V and 7 bases from J, with 14 bases in between. This CDR3 is built from 14 residues. DNA of the CDR3: TGTGCCACCAGTGACCCTGGTTGGGGTCATACGCAGTATTTT. It translates to CATSDPGWGHTQYF.

This clonotype was picked up a small number of times. The chain couples TRBV4-1 to TRBJ2-1; 8 bases are a match to TRBD2. There are 16 residues in the CDR3. Looked up from germline, CDR1 is MGHRA and CDR2 is YSYEKL. The V segment lost 4 bases and the J segment 0 bases; nucleotides outside the gene matches: 5. DNA for the CDR3: TGCGCCAGCAGCCCATTAGCGGGGCCCTCCTACAATGAGCAGTTCTTC. Its protein is CASSPLAGPSYNEQFF.

This clonotype was observed many times. The V and J genes are TRBV7-6 and TRBJ2-3; 11 nucleotides agree with TRBD2. Germline V gives CDR1 SGHVS, CDR2 FNYEAQ. Trimming cost V 5 bases and J 2 bases; bases outside gene matches: 6. The CDR3 extends over 16 amino acids. CDR3 sequence (DNA): TGTGCCAGCAGCCCTTTAGCGGGGGGGCTCACAGATACGCAGTATTTT. It yields the protein CASSPLAGGLTDTQYF.

This clonotype was seen ten or more times. The J gene is TRBJ2-7, the V gene TRBV7-9; 8 nucleotides align to TRBD2. V gave up 6 bases and J gave up 5 bases; unmatched junction bases: 15. The CDR3 spans 16 residues. Germline CDR1 reads SEHNR; CDR2 reads FQNEAQ (reference sequence). CDR3 nucleotide sequence: TGTGCCAGCAGTCGTAGGGAGACAGCGGGAGCGCACGAGCAGTACTTC. Translating it yields CASSRRETAGAHEQYF.

The rearrangement joins TRBV12-3 or TRBV12-4 to TRBJ2-5; the D gene is possibly TRBD1 (7 bases). V lost 1 base and J 6 bases, leaving 15 bases between the germline ends. CDR3 length equals 15 residues. CDR3 protein: CASSLGAGGLKTQYF. CDR3 DNA sequence: TGTGCCAGCAGTTTAGGAGCAGGGGGGCTGAAGACCCAGTACTTC.

This clonotype was detected many times. The rearrangement joins TRBV9 to TRBJ2-7; 7 bases map to TRBD1. This CDR3 region has 13 residues. J was trimmed by 6 bases and V by 3 bases; bases with no gene match: 6. Looked up from germline, CDR1 is SGDLS and CDR2 is YYNGEE. In DNA, the CDR3 is TGTGCCAGCAGCGCAGAGGGACAGCGCGAGCAGTACTTC. As protein: CASSAEGQREQYF.

This clonotype has more than one count but fewer than ten. The genes are TRBV6-2 or TRBV6-3 and TRBJ2-3; no firm D call. This CDR3 has 13 amino acids. The V gene's germline CDR1 is MNHEY and CDR2 SVGEGT. V lost 4 bases to trimming and J lost 3 bases, with 8 bases between them. The CDR3 loop is CASSSAQTDTQYF. In DNA, the CDR3 is TGTGCCAGCAGTTCGGCCCAGACAGATACGCAGTATTTT.

The rearrangement uses TRBV5-1 and TRBJ1-1, with D possibly TRBD1 on 6 matching bases. Per germline, CDR1 SGHRS and CDR2 YFSETQ. This CDR3 region has 14 residues. The V end was cut by 0 bases, the J end by 3 bases, with 9 bases between. DNA of the CDR3: TGCGCCAGCAGCTTGGAACAGGGCTACACTGAAGCTTTCTTT. It encodes CASSLEQGYTEAFF. Drawing the rest from reference TRBV5-1 and TRBJ1-1, the complete variable domain is KAGVTQTPRYLIKTRGQQVTLSCSPISGHRSVSWYQQTPGQGLQFLFEYFSETQRNKGNFPGRFSGRQFSNSRSEMNVSTLELGDSALYLCASSLEQGYTEAFFGQGTRLTVV.

V usage is TRBV30 and J usage is TRBJ1-6; D possibly corresponds to TRBD1 (5 bases). The CDR3 sequence is 14 residues long. Trimming stripped 2 bases from V and 9 bases from J, with 14 bases between. Germline V gene data show CDR1 as GTSNPN and CDR2 as SVGIG (reference sequence). The CDR3 region is CAWSWRRGSSPLHF. The CDR3 DNA follows: TGTGCCTGGAGTTGGAGAAGGGGCAGTTCACCCCTCCACTTT.